These 18 T cell receptor beta chains were sequenced from one sample in a study of early T cells in non-severe SARS-CoV-2 infection. MiXCR, run by TCRdb on the 5' RACE reads, gives a single entry per CDR3 protein. The sample has about 52,000 distinct CDR3 sequences, 7% to 10% seen once; the top ten hold 3.5% to 4.5%. Sequencing was carried out using whole blood. Receptors were obtained from an adult who was a healthcare worker with PCR-confirmed SARS-CoV-2 infection or an uninfected control (not recorded which).

This clonotype appeared a few times. This rearrangement joins TRBV7-6 to TRBJ1-4; D is uncertain. Germline CDR1 and CDR2: SGHVS and FNYEAQ. Trimming removed 5 bases from V and 8 bases from J, with 27 bases in between. CDR3 size: 18 residues. For the CDR3, the DNA is TGTGCCAGCAGCCCTCGCCCGGGGAGGGAAATGTTTAGGGAAAAACTGTTTTTT. It translates to CASSPRPGREMFREKLFF.

This clonotype was seen a few times. This rearrangement joins TRBV11-2 to TRBJ2-7; no clear D. Germline V gene lookup returns CDR1 SGHAT and CDR2 FQNNGV. V was trimmed by 7 bases and J by 0 bases, leaving 13 bases between them. This CDR3 contains 14 residues. The CDR3 here is CASTPRYNSYEQYF. In DNA, the CDR3 is TGTGCCAGCACCCCACGGTACAACTCCTACGAGCAGTACTTC.

A few counts support this clonotype. This chain connects TRBV28 to TRBJ1-5; D not certain. Germline V gives CDR1 MDHEN, CDR2 SYDVKM. The CDR3 runs to 16 residues. Deletions cut 6 bases from V and 7 bases from J, with 22 bases between. The CDR3 spells CASSHLSLREAQPQHF. The CDR3 region has the DNA TGTGCCAGCAGCCACTTAAGCTTGAGGGAGGCCCAGCCCCAGCATTTT.

The rearrangement joins TRBV20-1 to TRBJ2-3, with 9 bases that match TRBD1. This CDR3 is built from 13 residues. With 4 bases clipped from V and 6 bases from J, the junction kept 5 bases outside the gene matches. Looked up from germline, CDR1 is DFQATT and CDR2 is SNEGSKA (reference sequence). The CDR3 reads CSATGQGFDTQYF. CDR3 in DNA: TGCAGTGCTACGGGACAGGGATTCGATACGCAGTATTTT.

This clonotype was found many times. The chain joins TRBV11-2 to TRBJ2-5; D is tentatively TRBD1 or TRBD2 (6 bases each). The V end was cut by 1 base, the J end by 5 bases, with 14 bases between. Germline values: CDR1 SGHAT, CDR2 FQNNGV. The CDR3 is 15 residues long. In DNA, the CDR3 is TGTGCCAGCAGCTTAGCCGGGGGCGAGGTGGAGACCCAGTACTTC. It specifies CASSLAGGEVETQYF.

This clonotype has more than one count but fewer than ten. This sequence joins TRBV7-8 and TRBJ2-3; 8 bases fit TRBD2. With V trimmed by 2 bases and J by 6 bases, 7 bases remained unmatched. This CDR3 has 15 residues. CDR1 and CDR2 from the germline V gene are SGHVS and FQNEAQ. Here the CDR3 DNA reads TGTGCCAGCAGCTTAATGCGGGGGGTAGGGGATACGCAGTATTTT. This encodes CASSLMRGVGDTQYF.

The rearrangement uses TRBV2 and TRBJ2-1; D possibly corresponds to TRBD1 (7 bases). This CDR3 comprises 14 residues. The V gene lost 7 bases and the J gene lost 7 bases, with 17 bases spanning the gap. CDR1 is SNHLY and CDR2 is FYNNEI in the germline V gene. This CDR3 is CASTRPTGRNEQFF. The CDR3 DNA sequence: TGTGCCAGCACTCGACCGACAGGGAGGAATGAGCAGTTCTTC.

The gene calls are TRBV9 and TRBJ2-2, with D uncertain. The CDR3 has 15 residues. V was cut by 3 bases and J by 0 bases, with 9 bases left in between. Germline V gene sequence: CDR1 SGDLS, CDR2 YYNGEE. DNA for the CDR3: TGTGCCAGCAGCGACAGAAGAGCGAACACCGGGGAGCTGTTTTTT. Its translation: CASSDRRANTGELFF.

CDR3 bases: TGTGCCAGCAGCGAACAGGGTGATAATTCACCCCTCCACTTT. This translates into CASSEQGDNSPLHF. V is TRBV9 and J is TRBJ1-6; a possible D gene is TRBD1 (6 bases). Trimming took 3 bases from V and 5 from J, leaving 9 bases between them. The CDR3 runs 14 residues. Germline V lookup: CDR1 SGDLS, CDR2 YYNGEE.

This clonotype occurred a few times. The chain uses TRBV5-1 and TRBJ2-3, with unresolved D. Per the germline V gene, CDR1 is SGHRS and CDR2 is YFSETQ. This CDR3 is built from 13 residues. The V end lost 6 bases, the J end lost 3 bases, and 11 bases lay between the germline ends. CDR3 DNA: TGCGCCAGCACCGTGGCTGTGACAGATACGCAGTATTTT. Its translation: CASTVAVTDTQYF.

By sample share, this clonotype is medium-sized. An end of the junction does not agree with germline; a read error may underlie this. The chain uses TRBV19 and TRBJ2-1; D remains ambiguous. Per the germline V gene, CDR1 is LNHDA and CDR2 is SQIVND (reference sequence). The CDR3 runs 12 residues. The CDR3: CASSIGPSEPFF. The CDR3 DNA sequence: TGTGCCAGTAGTATCGGACCCTCGGAGCCGTTCTTC.

In its sample, this clonotype was seen a few times. The chain is built from TRBV11-3 and TRBJ2-7; 8 positions match TRBD1. The V segment lost 3 bases and the J segment 5 bases; nucleotides outside the gene matches: 6. The CDR3 loop spans 14 amino acids. CDR1 and CDR2 from the germline V gene are SGHNT and YENEEA. The CDR3 DNA sequence: TGTGCCAGCAGCTTCCGGGACAGGATCCACGAGCAGTACTTC. Protein product: CASSFRDRIHEQYF.

There are many counts of this clonotype. J is TRBJ2-7 and V is TRBV20-1; 10 nucleotides align to TRBD1. CDR1 is DFQATT and CDR2 is SNEGSKA in the germline V gene (reference sequence). This CDR3 is 15 amino acids long. The J segment lost 3 bases and the V segment lost 5 bases, leaving 10 bases of the junction unmatched. CDR3 DNA: TGCAGTGCTTATGATCCGGGACAGGGGAACTACGAGCAGTACTTC. This encodes CSAYDPGQGNYEQYF.

This clonotype was observed a few times. The chain uses TRBV18 and TRBJ2-7, with 7 bases lining up with TRBD2. This CDR3 is 17 amino acids long. J gave up 3 bases and V 2 bases, and 13 bases lay outside the gene matches. The germline gives CDR1 KGHSH, CDR2 LQKENI. Here the CDR3 reads CASSPRAGVTRNYEQYF. The CDR3 DNA reads TGTGCCAGCTCACCAAGGGCGGGGGTCACACGCAACTACGAGCAGTACTTC.

The V call is TRBV29-1, the J call TRBJ2-1; 8 positions match TRBD2. The germline CDR1 and CDR2 sequences are SQVTM and ANQGSEA. This CDR3 is built from 13 residues. Losses at the gene ends were 5 bases for V and 7 bases for J; bases not matched to a gene: 7. The CDR3 coding sequence is TGCAGCGTTTTACCAGCGGGAGTGAATGAGCAGTTCTTC. Encoded protein: CSVLPAGVNEQFF.

This clonotype was found a few times. The chain links TRBV6-1 to TRBJ2-3, with TRBD2 identical over 14 bases. The CDR3 extends over 20 amino acids. The V gene's germline CDR1 is MNHNS and CDR2 SASEGT. V dropped 3 bases and J dropped 6; count of bases not matched to a gene: 17. In nucleotides, the CDR3 is TGTGCCAGCAGTGAGAGACAGGGACGCGCGGGACTAGCGGGAGCGGATACGCAGTATTTT. Residues: CASSERQGRAGLAGADTQYF.

The gene calls are TRBV6-5 and TRBJ2-7; D unclear. CDR1 and CDR2 (germline): MNHEY, SVGAGI. This CDR3 region has 13 residues. V was trimmed by 8 bases and J by 4 bases, leaving 15 bases between them. For the CDR3, the DNA is TGTGCCAGCGGACCCTCTCCAGGTTACGAGCAGTACTTC. As protein: CASGPSPGYEQYF.

This clonotype occurred many times. V is TRBV7-6 and J is TRBJ2-2; tentatively, D is TRBD2 (6 bases). V shed 5 bases and J shed 2 bases, with 15 bases lying between them. CDR1 is SGHVS and CDR2 is FNYEAQ in the germline V gene. The CDR3 spans 16 residues. The CDR3 DNA reads as TGTGCCAGCAGCCCGAGCCTAGCGCTAAACACCGGGGAGCTGTTTTTT. Translation gives CASSPSLALNTGELFF.